This record concerns one TCR beta chain sequence. This specimen comes from a study of blood T cell repertoires in COVID-19. The wider study: Sources were T cells, B-cell-depleted T cells, or PBMCs; the material itself was cDNA or gDNA.

The CDR3 totals 11 residues. Germline CDR1 is SGHRS and CDR2 is YFSETQ. The V end was cut by 10 bases, the J end by 5 bases, with 10 bases between. TCRdb's table, derived via immunoSEQ multiplex PCR, lists solely in-frame clones and lacks some. The repertoire holds 150,000 to 200,000 clones, approximately 86% seen once, with roughly 7% in the top ten. The chain combines TRBV5-1 with TRBJ2-1; a weak D match, TRBD2 (5 bases). The receptor was isolated from a woman of 80 years or more in a cohort sampled during active or convalescent COVID-19. Sequencing was performed on peripheral blood. Here the CDR3 DNA reads TGCGCCTGCCGGGGTAACAATGAGCAGTTCTTC. Translation gives CACRGNNEQFF.